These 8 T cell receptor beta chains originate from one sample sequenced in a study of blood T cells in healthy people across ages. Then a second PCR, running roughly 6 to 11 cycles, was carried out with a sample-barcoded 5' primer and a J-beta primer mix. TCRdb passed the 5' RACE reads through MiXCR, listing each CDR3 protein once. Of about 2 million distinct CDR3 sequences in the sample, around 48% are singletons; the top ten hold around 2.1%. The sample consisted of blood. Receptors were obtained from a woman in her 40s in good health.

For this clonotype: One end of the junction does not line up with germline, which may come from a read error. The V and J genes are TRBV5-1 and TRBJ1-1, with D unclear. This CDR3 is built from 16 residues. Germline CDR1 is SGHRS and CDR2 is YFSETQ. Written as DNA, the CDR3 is TGCACCAGCAGCCCTATTGGGAACATTGGGAACACTGAAGCTTTCTTT. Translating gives CTSSPIGNIGNTEAFF.

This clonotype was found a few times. As DNA, the CDR3 is TGCAGTGCTGAGAACACAGGGGACAGCATTCAGTACTTC. Translating gives CSAENTGDSIQYF. The chain has TRBV20-1 and TRBJ2-5; 7 positions match TRBD1. The DNA end favors TRBJ2-4, so the J call may be wrong. This CDR3 comprises 13 residues. CDR1 DFQATT and CDR2 SNEGSKA come from the germline V gene (reference sequence).

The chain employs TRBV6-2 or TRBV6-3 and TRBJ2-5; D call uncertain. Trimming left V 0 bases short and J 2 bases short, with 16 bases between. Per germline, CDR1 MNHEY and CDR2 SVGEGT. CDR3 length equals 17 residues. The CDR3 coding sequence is TGTGCCAGCAGTTACTCCTTAGGAAGCTGGGATCAAGAGACCCAGTACTTC. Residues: CASSYSLGSWDQETQYF.

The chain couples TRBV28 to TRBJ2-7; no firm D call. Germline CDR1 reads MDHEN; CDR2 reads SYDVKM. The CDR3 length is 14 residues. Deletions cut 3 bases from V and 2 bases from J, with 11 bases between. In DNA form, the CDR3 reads TGTGCCAGCAGTTTCCGCCTGGAACCCTACGAGCAGTACTTC. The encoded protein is CASSFRLEPYEQYF.

The CDR3 region has the DNA TGTGCCAGCACTGGCGGAACCTACAATGAGCAGTTCTTC. This gives the protein CASTGGTYNEQFF. The rearrangement joins TRBV28 to TRBJ2-1; the D is unclear. Trimming shortened V by 7 bases and J by 2 bases, and 9 bases separated the two germline ends. The CDR3 spans 13 residues. The germline V gene has CDR1 MDHEN and CDR2 SYDVKM.

DNA of the CDR3: TGTGCCATCAGTGAGGACAACCTACCGGGGGGCTACACCTTC. The encoded protein is CAISEDNLPGGYTF. J is TRBJ1-2 and V is TRBV10-3; D ambiguous. Germline V gives CDR1 ENHRY, CDR2 SYGVKD. CDR3 size: 14 residues. Trimming cost V 2 bases and J 8 bases, with 15 bases left between them.

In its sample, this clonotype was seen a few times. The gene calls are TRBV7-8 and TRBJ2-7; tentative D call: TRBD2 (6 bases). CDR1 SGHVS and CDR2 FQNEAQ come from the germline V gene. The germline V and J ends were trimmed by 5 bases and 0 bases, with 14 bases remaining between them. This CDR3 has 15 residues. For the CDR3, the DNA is TGTGCCAGCAGCAAAGGTGGGGGGAGCTCCTACGAGCAGTACTTC. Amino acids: CASSKGGGSSYEQYF.

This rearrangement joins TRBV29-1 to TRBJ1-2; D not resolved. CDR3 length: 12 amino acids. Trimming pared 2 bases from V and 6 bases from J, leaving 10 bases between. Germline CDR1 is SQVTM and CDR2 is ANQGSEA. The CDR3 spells CSVEFRTDGYTF. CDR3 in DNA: TGCAGCGTTGAATTTAGGACGGATGGCTACACCTTC.